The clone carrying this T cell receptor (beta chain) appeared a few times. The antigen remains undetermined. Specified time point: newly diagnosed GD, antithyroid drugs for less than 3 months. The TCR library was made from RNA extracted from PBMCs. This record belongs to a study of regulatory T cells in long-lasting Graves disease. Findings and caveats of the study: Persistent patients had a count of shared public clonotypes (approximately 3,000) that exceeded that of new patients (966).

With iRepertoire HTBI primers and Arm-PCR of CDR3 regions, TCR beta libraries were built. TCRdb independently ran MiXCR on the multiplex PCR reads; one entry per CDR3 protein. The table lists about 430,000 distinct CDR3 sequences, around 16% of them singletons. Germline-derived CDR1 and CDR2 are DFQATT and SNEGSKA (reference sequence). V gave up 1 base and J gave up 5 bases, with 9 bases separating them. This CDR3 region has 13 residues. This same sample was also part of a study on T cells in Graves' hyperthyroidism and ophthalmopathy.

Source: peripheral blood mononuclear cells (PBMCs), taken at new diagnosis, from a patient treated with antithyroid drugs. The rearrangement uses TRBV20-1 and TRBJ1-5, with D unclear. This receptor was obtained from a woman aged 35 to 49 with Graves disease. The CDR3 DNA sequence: TGCAGTGCTAGAGCGGACGGGGATCAGCCCCAGCATTTT. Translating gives CSARADGDQPQHF.